This TCR beta chain emerged from a study of regulatory T cells in long-lasting Graves disease. Findings of the study overall: TRBV28, TRBJ1-2 and TRBJ2-5 were segments that persistent disease favored.

Researchers made TCR beta libraries by using iRepertoire HTBI primers and running Arm-PCR on CDR3 regions. Each CDR3 protein gets one entry after TCRdb re-called the multiplex PCR reads with MiXCR. The table includes about 450,000 distinct CDR3 sequences, around 17% detected once. The CDR3 length is 15 residues. Trimming removed 1 base at V and 10 bases at J, with 14 bases between. Germline loops: CDR1 SGHTA, CDR2 FQGNSA. Regarding time point: newly diagnosed GD, antithyroid drugs for less than 3 months. Isolated PBMC RNA provided the starting material for the TCR library. American Thyroid Association guidelines defined how Graves' disease was diagnosed. This clonotype was found a few times. The antigen remains unidentified. These sequences were also reported in another study, on T cells in Graves' hyperthyroidism and ophthalmopathy.

The TCR was taken from a young woman with Graves disease. The chain carries TRBV7-2 and TRBJ1-6; unclear D gene. Here the sequenced sample was peripheral blood mononuclear cells (PBMCs), taken at new diagnosis, from a patient treated with antithyroid drugs. The CDR3 is CASSLGLGLNSPLHF. The DNA for the CDR3 is TGTGCCAGCAGCTTAGGCCTCGGGCTCAACTCACCCCTCCACTTT. Full variable domain (remainder filled in from reference TRBV7-2 and TRBJ1-6): GAGVSQSPSNKVTEKGKDVELRCDPISGHTALYWYRQSLGQGLEFLIYFQGNSAPDKSGLPSDRFSAERTGGSVSTLTIQRTQQEDSAVYLCASSLGLGLNSPLHFGNGTRLTVT.